The 12 T cell receptor beta chains presented below share a single source sample, sequenced in a study of blood T cell repertoires in COVID-19 (dated by TCRdb to the early 2020s). The library was obtained by the immunoSEQ multiplex PCR assay. TCRdb carries this immuneACCESS record with in-frame sequences only. Its versions omit some clonotypes, under half of them owing to an unresolved V gene in the studies checked, with the rest unexplained. The sample includes tens of thousands of clones, with approximately 89% observed a single time. The biggest ten clones account for approximately 4.4% of the sample. Material for sequencing was peripheral blood. The origin of the receptors is a man aged 45-60 years with active or convalescent COVID-19.

The chain joins TRBV7-8 to TRBJ2-7; D gene unclear. This CDR3 comprises 16 residues. Germline CDR1 reads SGHVS; CDR2 reads FQNEAQ. V lost 1 base and J lost 2, with 15 bases in between. The CDR3 DNA follows: TGTGCCAGCAGCTTAGTTGTGGATGCACAGCCCTACGAGCAGTACGTC. Its translation: CASSLVVDAQPYEQYV.

This chain joins TRBV3-1 (or the pseudogene TRBV3-2) and TRBJ1-6; D is possibly TRBD1 (6 bases). With 4 bases removed from V and 0 bases from J, the gap between germline ends came to 16 bases. This CDR3 spans 18 amino acids. Germline V lookup: CDR1 LGHDT, CDR2 YNNKEL (reference sequence). As DNA, the CDR3 is TGTGCCAGCAGCCGCGGACAGATTGGGAGCTCCTATAATTCACCCCTCCACTTT. Translated, it gives CASSRGQIGSSYNSPLHF.

The chain carries TRBV28 and TRBJ1-3; D remains unclear. The CDR3 has 16 residues. From germline, CDR1 is MDHEN and CDR2 SYDVKM. Trimming stripped 2 bases from V and 0 bases from J, with 11 bases between. CDR3 sequence reads: CASSLRQAFSGNTIYF. The CDR3 DNA reads as TGTGCCAGCAGTTTACGGCAGGCTTTCTCTGGAAACACCATATATTTT.

The CDR3 protein is CASSQGADRVTGELFF. The CDR3 nucleotides are TGTGCCAGCAGCCAGGGGGCGGACAGGGTAACCGGGGAGCTGTTTTTT. V and J are TRBV7-9 and TRBJ2-2, with 8 bases identical to TRBD1. The germline gives CDR1 SEHNR, CDR2 FQNEAQ (reference sequence). This CDR3 contains 16 residues. V shed 5 bases, J shed 5 bases, and the junction held 10 bases outside the gene matches. Complete variable domain (other parts from reference TRBV7-9 and TRBJ2-2): DTGVSQNPRHKITKRGQNVTFRCDPISEHNRLYWYRQTLGQGPEFLTYFQNEAQLEKSRLLSDRFSAERPKGSFSTLEIQRTEQGDSAMYLCASSQGADRVTGELFFGEGSRLTVL.

V usage is TRBV5-1 and J usage is TRBJ2-5; 7 bases fit TRBD2. The CDR3 runs to 13 residues. Germline V lookup: CDR1 SGHRS, CDR2 YFSETQ. Trimming took 1 base from V and 4 from J; bases not matched to a gene: 1. The CDR3 sequence: CASSLSSGETQYF. CDR3 sequence (DNA): TGCGCCAGCAGCTTGTCTAGCGGAGAGACCCAGTACTTC.

This clone was counted once. The V and J genes are TRBV5-1 and TRBJ2-7, with 7 bases lining up with TRBD1. The J segment lost 2 bases and the V segment lost 3 bases, leaving 5 bases of the junction unmatched. Germline CDR1 reads SGHRS; CDR2 reads YFSETQ. The CDR3 runs 14 residues. CDR3: CASSSRQGPYEQYF. CDR3 nucleotide sequence: TGCGCCAGCAGCTCCAGACAGGGCCCCTACGAGCAGTACTTC.

This clone has a single count. The V call is TRBV18, the J call TRBJ2-3; 8 bases line up with TRBD2. This CDR3 has 15 amino acids. In germline, CDR1 is KGHSH, CDR2 LQKENI. J gave up 3 bases and V 3 bases, and 5 bases lay outside the gene matches. CDR3 DNA: TGTGCCAGCTCACCTAGCGGGGAGATAACAGATACGCAGTATTTT. It translates to CASSPSGEITDTQYF.

The CDR3 DNA is TGTGCCAGCAGCCCCAGCATGAGGAACAATGAGCAGTTCTTC. Amino acid sequence: CASSPSMRNNEQFF. V usage is TRBV3-1 (or the pseudogene TRBV3-2) and J usage is TRBJ2-1; D gene uncertain. Germline CDR1 reads LGHDT; CDR2 reads YNNKEL (reference sequence). The CDR3 spans 14 residues. V lost 4 bases to trimming and J lost 5 bases, with 12 bases between them.

The gene calls are TRBV28 and TRBJ1-5; possibly TRBD1 for D (6 bases). The CDR3 is 14 residues long. CDR1 MDHEN and CDR2 SYDVKM come from the germline V gene. Trimming pared 8 bases from V and 2 bases from J, leaving 13 bases between. The CDR3: CASYRDTGNQPQHF. CDR3 nucleotide sequence: TGTGCCAGCTACCGGGACACCGGCAATCAGCCCCAGCATTTT.

This clone was counted ten times or more. This rearrangement joins TRBV4-1 to TRBJ1-4, with 7 bases lining up with TRBD1. Germline V gives CDR1 MGHRA, CDR2 YSYEKL. J gave up 5 bases and V 1 base, and 7 bases lay outside the gene matches. This CDR3 region has 16 residues. This CDR3 is CASSQGQGLENEKLFF. The CDR3 bases are TGCGCCAGCAGCCAAGGACAGGGCCTAGAGAATGAAAAACTGTTTTTT.

This clone has only a few counts. The chain couples TRBV18 to TRBJ2-5; D possibly corresponds to TRBD2 (5 bases). V gave up 3 bases and J gave up 5 bases, with 16 bases separating them. The CDR3 is 15 amino acids. In germline, CDR1 is KGHSH, CDR2 LQKENI. Here the CDR3 reads CASSPEKGEGETQYF. For the CDR3, the DNA is TGTGCCAGCTCACCGGAAAAGGGAGAGGGCGAGACCCAGTACTTC.

This chain links TRBV13 with TRBJ2-7; TRBD2 agrees at 9 bases. Trimming removed 2 bases from V and 4 bases from J; junction bases left unmatched: 3. CDR1 is PRHDT and CDR2 is FYEKMQ in the germline V gene (reference sequence). The CDR3 sequence is 14 residues long. CDR3 loop: CASSLLAGGYEQYF. The CDR3 nucleotides read TGTGCCAGCAGCTTATTGGCGGGGGGGTACGAGCAGTACTTC.